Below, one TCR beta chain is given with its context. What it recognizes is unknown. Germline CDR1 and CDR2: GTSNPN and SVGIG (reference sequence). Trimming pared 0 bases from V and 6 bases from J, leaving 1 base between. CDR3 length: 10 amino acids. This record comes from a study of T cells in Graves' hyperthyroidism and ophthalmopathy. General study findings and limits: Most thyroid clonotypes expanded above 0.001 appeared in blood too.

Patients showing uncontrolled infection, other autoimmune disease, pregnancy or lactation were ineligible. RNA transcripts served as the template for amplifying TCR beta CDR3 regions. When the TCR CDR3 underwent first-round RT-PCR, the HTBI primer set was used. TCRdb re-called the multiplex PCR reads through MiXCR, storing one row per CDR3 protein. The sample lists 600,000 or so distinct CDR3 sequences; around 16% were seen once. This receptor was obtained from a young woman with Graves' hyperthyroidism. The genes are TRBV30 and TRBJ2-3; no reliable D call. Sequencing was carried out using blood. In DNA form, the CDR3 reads TGTGCCTGGAGTGTGGATACGCAGTATTTT. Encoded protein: CAWSVDTQYF. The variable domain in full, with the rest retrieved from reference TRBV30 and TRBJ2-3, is SQTIHQWPATLVQPVGSPLSLECTVEGTSNPNLYWYRQAAGRGLQLLFYSVGIGQISSEVPQNLSASRPQDRQFILSSKKLLLSDSGFYLCAWSVDTQYFGPGTRLTVL.